A single count supports the clone carrying this T cell receptor (beta chain). Its target is unknown. CDR1 is SGHNT and CDR2 is YYREEE in the germline V gene (reference sequence). CDR3 length: 15 amino acids. Trimming took off 0 bases at V and 1 base at J, with 7 bases between the two ends. This entry comes from a study of T cells in narcolepsy. General study results and limits: HCRT-specific and TRIB2-specific autoreactive clonotypes appeared among same-patient CSF and blood CD4+ clonotypes.

Some clones are missing from TCRdb's copy, which holds only in-frame ones; the method was immunoSEQ multiplex PCR. The sample includes under 35,000 clones, around four fifths of them seen just once. The clonotype comes from a human donor with narcolepsy. The chain links TRBV5-4 to TRBJ2-2; the D is unclear. Sequencing used CD45RA- memory CD4+ T cells from PBMCs. The CDR3 coding sequence is TGTGCCAGCAGCTTGGACTTAAAGAACACCGGGGAGCTGTTTTTT. The encoded protein is CASSLDLKNTGELFF.